The 19 T cell receptor beta chains presented below share a single source sample, sequenced in a study of shared clonotypes between healthy human individuals. Repertoires were generated with immunoSEQ multiplex PCR, while TCRdb's copy carries only in-frame clones and drops some. The sample has some 800,000 clones, 80% to 95% seen once. CD45RO-negative cells were positively selected for CCR7, leaving out terminally differentiated effector memory CD45RA+ cells. Specimen: naive CD8+ T cells sorted from blood. The receptors derive from a man aged 25-45 years in good health.

The chain combines TRBV27 with TRBJ2-1; D not certain. Trimming left V 4 bases short and J 6 bases short, with 16 bases between. CDR1 is MNHEY, CDR2 SMNVEV, per germline (reference sequence). The CDR3 has 15 residues. The CDR3 nucleotides read TGTGCCAGCAGTTCCGACTGGAGTCGTTTCAATGAGCAGTTCTTC. This translates into CASSSDWSRFNEQFF.

This rearrangement joins TRBV27 to TRBJ2-1; TRBD1 matches at 7 bases. The germline CDR1 and CDR2 sequences are MNHEY and SMNVEV (reference sequence). Losses at the gene ends were 3 bases for V and 7 bases for J; bases not matched to a gene: 6. This CDR3 has 14 amino acids. CDR3 sequence reads: CASSFVRDSNEQFF. CDR3 bases: TGTGCCAGCAGTTTTGTCCGGGACAGTAATGAGCAGTTCTTC.

The chain uses TRBV19 and TRBJ1-1; D gene unclear. The CDR3 is 15 residues long. V was pared by 4 bases and J by 0 bases, with 12 bases between. Germline loops: CDR1 LNHDA, CDR2 SQIVND (reference sequence). CDR3 in amino acids: CASSRAGYMNTEAFF. The CDR3 bases are TGTGCCAGTAGTAGAGCGGGGTACATGAACACTGAAGCTTTCTTT.

This chain connects TRBV4-3 to TRBJ2-7; no firm D call. The germline CDR1 and CDR2 sequences are LGHNA and YSLEER. The CDR3 sequence is 14 residues long. Deletions cut 4 bases from V and 3 bases from J, with 13 bases between. CDR3 sequence reads: CASSPARAGYEQYF. The CDR3 DNA is TGCGCCAGCAGCCCAGCTCGGGCTGGCTACGAGCAGTACTTC.

This clone was counted a single time. This sequence joins TRBV4-3 and TRBJ1-5; tentatively, D is TRBD1 (5 bases). V lost 0 bases, J lost 7 bases, and 16 bases lay in between. CDR1 is LGHNA, CDR2 YSLEER, per germline. The CDR3 length is 16 residues. The CDR3 DNA is TGCGCCAGCAGCCAAGAGTTGTGGGGCGAAGGGCAGCCCCAGCATTTT. Amino acids: CASSQELWGEGQPQHF.

V gene TRBV7-2 combines with J gene TRBJ1-5; D unclear. Germline V gene sequence: CDR1 SGHTA, CDR2 FQGNSA. Trimming shortened V by 1 base and J by 4 bases, and 14 bases separated the two germline ends. The CDR3 contains 16 residues. CDR3 in amino acids: CASSLEAATLNQPQHF. The CDR3 DNA reads TGTGCCAGCAGCTTAGAGGCGGCCACCCTAAATCAGCCCCAGCATTTT.

This clone was observed once. The J gene is TRBJ2-7, the V gene TRBV7-9, with D perhaps matching TRBD1 (5 bases). In germline, CDR1 is SEHNR, CDR2 FQNEAQ (reference sequence). The V gene lost 7 bases and the J gene lost 1 base, with 11 bases spanning the gap. There are 13 residues in the CDR3. CDR3 region: CASTTGQSYEQYF. The CDR3 bases are TGTGCCAGCACAACAGGCCAATCCTACGAGCAGTACTTC.

The V gene is TRBV10-3, the J gene TRBJ2-7; tentatively, D is TRBD2 (6 bases). This CDR3 region has 14 residues. Looked up from germline, CDR1 is ENHRY and CDR2 is SYGVKD. Trimming took off 4 bases at V and 6 bases at J, with 16 bases between the two ends. CDR3 DNA sequence: TGTGCCATCAGTGTGCGGGACGGAGGGTTCGAGCAGTACTTC. It encodes CAISVRDGGFEQYF.

V gene TRBV27 combines with J gene TRBJ2-7; no reliable D call. The CDR3 totals 13 residues. Trimming took 4 bases from V and 0 from J, leaving 7 bases between them. The germline CDR1 and CDR2 sequences are MNHEY and SMNVEV (reference sequence). Here the CDR3 DNA reads TGTGCCAGCAGTTATCTAGGCTCCTACGAGCAGTACTTC. It yields the protein CASSYLGSYEQYF.

The rearrangement links TRBV7-8 to TRBJ2-1, with 7 bases aligning to TRBD1. Germline V CDR1 and CDR2: SGHVS, FQNEAQ. The CDR3 is made up of 15 amino acids. V was clipped by 5 bases and J by 2 bases; unmatched bases: 6. The CDR3 sequence: CASSQTGDPYNEQFF. The CDR3 DNA follows: TGTGCCAGCAGCCAAACAGGGGATCCCTACAATGAGCAGTTCTTC.

The chain couples TRBV18 to TRBJ2-1, with TRBD1 matching 7 bases. The CDR3 is 16 residues long. The germline V gene encodes CDR1 KGHSH and CDR2 LQKENI. V dropped 3 bases and J dropped 4; count of bases not matched to a gene: 9. The CDR3 here is CASSPKGQSTYNEQFF. The DNA for the CDR3 is TGTGCCAGCTCACCCAAGGGACAGTCGACTTACAATGAGCAGTTCTTC.

The V and J genes are TRBV7-9 and TRBJ2-2, with a tentative D call TRBD1 (5 bases). The V gene lost 0 bases and the J gene lost 0 bases, with 14 bases spanning the gap. The germline CDR1 and CDR2 sequences are SEHNR and FQNEAQ (reference sequence). The CDR3 is 18 residues long. As DNA, the CDR3 is TGTGCCAGCAGCTTAGCAGAGGAAGGGGCCCCGAACACCGGGGAGCTGTTTTTT. Its protein product is CASSLAEEGAPNTGELFF.

DNA of the CDR3: TGTGCCAGCAGTCGGTTTGAGCGCCAGAACACCGGGGAGCTGTTTTTT. It is translated as CASSRFERQNTGELFF. The chain links TRBV27 to TRBJ2-2; the D is unclear. The length of the CDR3 is 16 residues. Germline CDR1 and CDR2: MNHEY and SMNVEV (reference sequence). With 5 bases removed from V and 1 base from J, the gap between germline ends came to 14 bases.

This clone has just one count. This sequence joins TRBV2 and TRBJ1-1; D not certain. The V gene's germline CDR1 is SNHLY and CDR2 FYNNEI. Trimming took 6 bases from V and 7 from J, leaving 9 bases between them. This CDR3 has 11 residues. The CDR3 DNA follows: TGTGCCAGCAGAACAGTCTTTGAAGCTTTCTTT. This translates into CASRTVFEAFF.

CDR3 region: CASSPTGRYEQYF. The CDR3 DNA reads as TGCGCCAGCAGCCCCACGGGACGCTACGAGCAGTACTTC. This chain uses TRBV4-1 with TRBJ2-7; either TRBD1 or TRBD2 may fit D (5 bases each). Germline loops: CDR1 MGHRA, CDR2 YSYEKL. The CDR3 length is 13 residues. The germline V and J ends were trimmed by 4 bases and 3 bases, with 10 bases remaining between them.

CDR3 sequence reads: CSVDGLAGVENEETQYF. The CDR3 DNA is TGCAGCGTTGATGGACTAGCGGGAGTTGAGAATGAAGAGACCCAGTACTTC. The chain joins TRBV29-1 to TRBJ2-5; 13 bases match TRBD2. The CDR3 consists of 17 residues. V was clipped by 3 bases and J by 3 bases; unmatched bases: 10. CDR1 is SQVTM and CDR2 is ANQGSEA in the germline V gene.

The chain is built from TRBV28 and TRBJ2-3, with 7 bases lining up with TRBD2. The germline V gene has CDR1 MDHEN and CDR2 SYDVKM. V gave up 2 bases and J gave up 0 bases; unmatched junction bases: 8. This CDR3 is 17 amino acids long. Here the CDR3 reads CASSLPASGPSTDTQYF. In nucleotides, the CDR3 is TGTGCCAGCAGTTTACCCGCTAGCGGACCTAGCACAGATACGCAGTATTTT.

The count of this clone is one. V gene TRBV9 combines with J gene TRBJ2-5; tentative D call: TRBD2 (6 bases). This CDR3 comprises 15 residues. Germline V gives CDR1 SGDLS, CDR2 YYNGEE. V lost 4 bases, J lost 5 bases, and 18 bases lay in between. As DNA, the CDR3 is TGTGCCAGCAGCTTGACGACTAGAAGGAGGGAGACCCAGTACTTC. As protein: CASSLTTRRRETQYF.

This chain links TRBV28 with TRBJ1-5; D remains unclear. Germline V gene sequence: CDR1 MDHEN, CDR2 SYDVKM. Trimming cost V 5 bases and J 7 bases, with 6 bases left between them. This CDR3 is 11 amino acids long. CDR3 nucleotide sequence: TGTGCCAGCAGTAGAGGGCAGCCCCAGCATTTT. This codes for CASSRGQPQHF.